This TCR beta chain comes out of a study of blood T cell repertoires in COVID-19. Study as a whole: T cells, B-cell-depleted T cells, or PBMCs provided the cDNA or gDNA that served as material.

This study enrolled people aged about 18 to 90 from approximately 24 US geographic areas. Between the trimmed V and J ends, which lost 8 bases and 0 bases, there was a span of 16 bases. The length of the CDR3 is 15 residues. Per germline, CDR1 MNHEY and CDR2 SVGAGI. This clone was observed a few times. In the original processing: Estimation of nucleated cell counts relied on the amplification of reference gene primers. Assay: immunoSEQ multiplex PCR; the TCRdb copy retains only in-frame clones and omits some. V and J calls and clone size are copied from that table; D and trimming were computed from the DNA. The table includes around 250,000 clones, roughly 80% detected once.

The chain recombines TRBV6-5 with TRBJ1-1; D is unclear. Sequenced: PBMCs or T cells enriched from blood (not recorded which). The TCR was taken from a man over 45 who had recovered from COVID-19. CDR3 in amino acids: CASRGRERMNTEAFF. CDR3 bases: TGTGCCAGCCGAGGTCGGGAAAGGATGAACACTGAAGCTTTCTTT.